This is a list of T cell receptor beta chains from one sample in a study of CXCR3-negative and CXCR3-positive naive CD8 T cells. TCRdb re-called the 5' RACE reads, yielding one record per CDR3 amino acid sequence without DNA. Its clone listing holds 85,000 to 130,000 distinct CDR3 sequences. Input material: naive CXCR3+ CD8+ T cells from blood. Receptors originate from a human donor in good health. Some clones in this sample may be carry-over from other donors' samples. Both conserved end residues are part of each CDR3.

v_gene	j_gene	CDR3aa
TRBV10-3	TRBJ1-1	CAISESGGVNTEAFF
TRBV29-1	TRBJ2-3	CSAPSGPSTDTQYF
TRBV2	TRBJ2-3	CASSVIGTSDTDTQYF
TRBV28	TRBJ2-1	CASSWTGVVNEQFF
TRBV15	TRBJ1-2	CATSDFGGHHYGYTF
TRBV28	TRBJ2-5	CASSSLRLAGDQETQYF
TRBV29-1	TRBJ2-7	CSVTDEGSSYEQYF
TRBV27	TRBJ1-6	CASSFQGDYSPLHF
TRBV12-3/TRBV12-4	TRBJ1-1	CASSADRVGAEAFF
TRBV6-5	TRBJ2-3	CASSYDTSTDTQYF
TRBV7-9	TRBJ2-7	CASSLVVYEQYF
TRBV12-3/TRBV12-4	TRBJ1-2	CASSLGTGAGYTF
TRBV11-2	TRBJ2-1	CASSLVAGANNEQFF
TRBV14	TRBJ2-7	CASSLRGGYEQYF
TRBV13	TRBJ2-7	CASSPGANYEQYF
TRBV7-9	TRBJ1-2	CASSLTPGYGEGYTF
TRBV27	TRBJ1-1	CASSPADSVHTEAFF
TRBV5-1	TRBJ2-7	CATSFGGTYEQYF
TRBV13	TRBJ2-1	CASSSRGGPGEQFF
TRBV2	TRBJ2-5	CASSEAGGETQYF